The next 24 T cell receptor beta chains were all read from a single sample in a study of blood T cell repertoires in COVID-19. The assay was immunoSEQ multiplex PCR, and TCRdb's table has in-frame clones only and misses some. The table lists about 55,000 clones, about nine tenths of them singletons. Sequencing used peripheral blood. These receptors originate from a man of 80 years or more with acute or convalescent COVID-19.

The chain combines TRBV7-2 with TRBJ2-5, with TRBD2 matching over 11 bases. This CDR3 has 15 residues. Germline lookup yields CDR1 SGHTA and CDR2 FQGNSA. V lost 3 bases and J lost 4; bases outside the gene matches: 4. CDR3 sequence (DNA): TGTGCCAGCAGCTTTAGCGGGGGGGCATCAGAGACCCAGTACTTC. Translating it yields CASSFSGGASETQYF.

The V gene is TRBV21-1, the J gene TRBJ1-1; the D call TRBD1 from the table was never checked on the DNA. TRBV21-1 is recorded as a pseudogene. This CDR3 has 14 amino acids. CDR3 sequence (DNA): TGTGCCAGCAGCAAAACAGGGGTGGTGATGCAAGCTTTCTTT. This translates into CASSKTGVVMQAFF.

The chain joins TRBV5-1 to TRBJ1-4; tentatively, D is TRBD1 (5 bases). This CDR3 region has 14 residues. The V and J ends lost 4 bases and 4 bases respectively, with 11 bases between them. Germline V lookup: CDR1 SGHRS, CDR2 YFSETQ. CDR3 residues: CASSPGLINEKLFF. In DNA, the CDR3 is TGCGCCAGCAGCCCGGGACTGATTAATGAAAAACTGTTTTTT.

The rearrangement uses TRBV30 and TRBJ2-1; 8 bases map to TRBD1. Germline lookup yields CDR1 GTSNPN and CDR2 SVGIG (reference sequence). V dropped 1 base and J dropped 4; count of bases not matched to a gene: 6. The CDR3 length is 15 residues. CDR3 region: CAWSALGQGYNEQFF. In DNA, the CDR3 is TGTGCCTGGAGTGCCCTTGGACAGGGATACAATGAGCAGTTCTTC.

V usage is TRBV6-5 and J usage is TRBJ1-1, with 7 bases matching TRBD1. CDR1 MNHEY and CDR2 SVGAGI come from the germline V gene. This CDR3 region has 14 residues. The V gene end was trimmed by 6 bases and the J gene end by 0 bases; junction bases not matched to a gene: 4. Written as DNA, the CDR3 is TGTGCCAGCAGAAGCAGGGGGGTGAACACTGAAGCTTTCTTT. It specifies CASRSRGVNTEAFF.

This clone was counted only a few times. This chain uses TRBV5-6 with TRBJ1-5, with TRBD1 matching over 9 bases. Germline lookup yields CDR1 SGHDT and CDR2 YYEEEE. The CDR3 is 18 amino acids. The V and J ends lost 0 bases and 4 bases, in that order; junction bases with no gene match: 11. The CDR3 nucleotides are TGTGCCAGCAGCTTGGGGTGGTCCGGGACAGGGTATAATCAGCCCCAGCATTTT. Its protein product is CASSLGWSGTGYNQPQHF.

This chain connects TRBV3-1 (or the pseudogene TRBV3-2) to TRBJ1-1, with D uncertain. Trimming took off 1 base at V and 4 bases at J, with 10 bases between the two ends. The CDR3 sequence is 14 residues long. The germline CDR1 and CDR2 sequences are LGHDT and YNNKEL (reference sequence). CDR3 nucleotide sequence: TGTGCCAGCAGCCAAGGTCCTTCCCGCACTGAAGCTTTCTTT. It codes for CASSQGPSRTEAFF.

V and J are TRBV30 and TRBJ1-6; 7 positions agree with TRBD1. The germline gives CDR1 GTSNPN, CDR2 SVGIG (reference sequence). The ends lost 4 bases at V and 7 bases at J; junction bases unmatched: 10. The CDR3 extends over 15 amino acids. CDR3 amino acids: CAWTRGGGANSPLHF. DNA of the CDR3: TGTGCCTGGACCCGAGGAGGGGGCGCGAATTCACCCCTCCACTTT.

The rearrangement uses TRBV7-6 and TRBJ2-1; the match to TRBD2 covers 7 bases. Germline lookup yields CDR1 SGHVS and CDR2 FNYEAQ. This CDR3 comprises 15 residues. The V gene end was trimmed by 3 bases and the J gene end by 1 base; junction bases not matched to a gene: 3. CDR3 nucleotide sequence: TGTGCCAGCAGCTTGGGGGGGGGTTCCTACAATGAGCAGTTCTTC. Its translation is CASSLGGGSYNEQFF. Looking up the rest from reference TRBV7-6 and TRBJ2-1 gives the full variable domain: GAGVSQSPRYKVTKRGQDVALRCDPISGHVSLYWYRQALGQGPEFLTYFNYEAQQDKSGLPNDRFSAERPEGSISTLTIQRTEQRDSAMYRCASSLGGGSYNEQFFGPGTRLTVL.

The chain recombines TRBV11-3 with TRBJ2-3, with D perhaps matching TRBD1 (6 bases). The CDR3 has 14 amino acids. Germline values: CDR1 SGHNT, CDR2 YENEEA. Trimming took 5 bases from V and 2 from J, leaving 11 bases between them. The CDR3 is CASSLGGHTDTQYF. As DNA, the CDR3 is TGTGCCAGCAGCCTAGGGGGACACACAGATACGCAGTATTTT.

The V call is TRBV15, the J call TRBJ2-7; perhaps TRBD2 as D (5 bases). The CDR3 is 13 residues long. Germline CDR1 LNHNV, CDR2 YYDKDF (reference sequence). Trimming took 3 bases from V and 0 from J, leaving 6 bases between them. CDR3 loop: CATSRDFSYEQYF. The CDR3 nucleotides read TGTGCCACCAGCAGGGACTTCTCCTACGAGCAGTACTTC.

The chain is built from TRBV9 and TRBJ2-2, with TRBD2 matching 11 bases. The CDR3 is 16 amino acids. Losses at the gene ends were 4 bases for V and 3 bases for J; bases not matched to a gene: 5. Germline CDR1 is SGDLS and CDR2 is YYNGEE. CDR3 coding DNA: TGTGCCAGCAGCTTTTTAGCGGGGGGGCACACCGGGGAGCTGTTTTTT. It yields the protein CASSFLAGGHTGELFF.

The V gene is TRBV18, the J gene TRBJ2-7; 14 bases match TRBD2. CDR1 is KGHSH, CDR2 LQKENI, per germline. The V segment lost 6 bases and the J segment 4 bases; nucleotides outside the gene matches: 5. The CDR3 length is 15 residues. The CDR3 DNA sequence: TGTGCCAGCTCGCAGACTAGCGGGGGGGCTTACGAGCAGTACTTC. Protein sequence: CASSQTSGGAYEQYF.

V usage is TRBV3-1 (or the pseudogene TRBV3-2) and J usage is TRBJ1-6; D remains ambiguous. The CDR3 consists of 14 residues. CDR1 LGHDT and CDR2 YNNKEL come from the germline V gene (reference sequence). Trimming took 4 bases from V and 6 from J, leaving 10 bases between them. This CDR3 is CASSPSTPNSPLHF. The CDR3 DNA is TGTGCCAGCAGCCCCTCGACACCTAATTCACCCCTCCACTTT.

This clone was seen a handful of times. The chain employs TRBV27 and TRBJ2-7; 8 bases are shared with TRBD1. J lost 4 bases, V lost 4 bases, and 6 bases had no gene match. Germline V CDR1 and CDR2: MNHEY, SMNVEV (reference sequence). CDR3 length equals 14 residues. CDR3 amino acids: CASSSGTGPYEQYF. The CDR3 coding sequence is TGTGCCAGCAGTTCCGGGACAGGCCCGTACGAGCAGTACTTC.

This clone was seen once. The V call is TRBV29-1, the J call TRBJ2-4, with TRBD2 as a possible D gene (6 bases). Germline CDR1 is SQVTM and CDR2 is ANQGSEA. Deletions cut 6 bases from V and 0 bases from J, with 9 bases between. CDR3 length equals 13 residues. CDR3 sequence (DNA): TGCAGCGTCCCCGGGGGAGCCAAAAACATTCAGTACTTC. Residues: CSVPGGAKNIQYF.

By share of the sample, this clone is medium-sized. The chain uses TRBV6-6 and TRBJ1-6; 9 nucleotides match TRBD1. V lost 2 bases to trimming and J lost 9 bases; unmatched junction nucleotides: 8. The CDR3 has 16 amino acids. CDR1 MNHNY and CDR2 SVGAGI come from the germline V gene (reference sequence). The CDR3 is CASSYVQGARTSPLHF. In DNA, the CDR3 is TGTGCCAGCAGTTACGTACAGGGGGCTCGTACTTCACCCCTCCACTTT.

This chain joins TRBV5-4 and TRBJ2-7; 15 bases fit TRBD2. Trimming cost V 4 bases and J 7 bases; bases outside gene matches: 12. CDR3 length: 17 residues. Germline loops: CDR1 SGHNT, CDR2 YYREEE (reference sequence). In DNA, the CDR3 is TGTGCCAGCAGCCCCGGGACTAGCGGGGGGCACCTGGGGGAGCAGTACTTC. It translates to CASSPGTSGGHLGEQYF.

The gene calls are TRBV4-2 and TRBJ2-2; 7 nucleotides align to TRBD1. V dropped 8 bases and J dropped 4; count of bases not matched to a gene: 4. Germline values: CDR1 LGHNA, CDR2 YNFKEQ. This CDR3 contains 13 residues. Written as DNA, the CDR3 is TGTGCCAGCTTGGGACAGACCACCGGGGAGCTGTTTTTT. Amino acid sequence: CASLGQTTGELFF.

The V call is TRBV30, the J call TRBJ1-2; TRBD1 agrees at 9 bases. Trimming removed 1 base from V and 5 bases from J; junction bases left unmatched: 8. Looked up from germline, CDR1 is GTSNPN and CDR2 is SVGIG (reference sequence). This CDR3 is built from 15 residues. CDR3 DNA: TGTGCCTGGAGTGCCGGGACAGGGTTTGGGTATGGCTACACCTTC. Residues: CAWSAGTGFGYGYTF.

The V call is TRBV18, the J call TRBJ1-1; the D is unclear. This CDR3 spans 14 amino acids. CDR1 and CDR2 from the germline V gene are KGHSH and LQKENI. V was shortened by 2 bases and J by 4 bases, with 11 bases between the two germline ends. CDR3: CASSPIPESTEAFF. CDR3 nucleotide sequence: TGTGCCAGCTCACCAATCCCGGAGTCCACTGAAGCTTTCTTT.

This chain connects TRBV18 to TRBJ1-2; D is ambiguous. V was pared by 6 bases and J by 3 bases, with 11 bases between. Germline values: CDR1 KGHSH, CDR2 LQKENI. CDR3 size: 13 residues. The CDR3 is CASSPGRYYGYTF. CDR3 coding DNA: TGTGCCAGCTCCCCCGGGAGATACTATGGCTACACCTTC.

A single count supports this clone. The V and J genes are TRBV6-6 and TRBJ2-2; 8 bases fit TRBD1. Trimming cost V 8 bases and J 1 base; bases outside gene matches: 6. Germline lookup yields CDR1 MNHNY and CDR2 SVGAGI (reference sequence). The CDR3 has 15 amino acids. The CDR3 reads CASADRGQNTGELFF. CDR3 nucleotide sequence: TGTGCCAGCGCCGACAGGGGACAGAACACCGGGGAGCTGTTTTTT.

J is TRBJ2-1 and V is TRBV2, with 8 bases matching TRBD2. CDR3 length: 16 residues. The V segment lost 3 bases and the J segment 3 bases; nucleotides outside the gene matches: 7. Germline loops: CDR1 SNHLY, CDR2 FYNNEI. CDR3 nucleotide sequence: TGTGCCAGCAGTGACCCCGGGGGGGCCTACTACAATGAGCAGTTCTTC. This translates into CASSDPGGAYYNEQFF.